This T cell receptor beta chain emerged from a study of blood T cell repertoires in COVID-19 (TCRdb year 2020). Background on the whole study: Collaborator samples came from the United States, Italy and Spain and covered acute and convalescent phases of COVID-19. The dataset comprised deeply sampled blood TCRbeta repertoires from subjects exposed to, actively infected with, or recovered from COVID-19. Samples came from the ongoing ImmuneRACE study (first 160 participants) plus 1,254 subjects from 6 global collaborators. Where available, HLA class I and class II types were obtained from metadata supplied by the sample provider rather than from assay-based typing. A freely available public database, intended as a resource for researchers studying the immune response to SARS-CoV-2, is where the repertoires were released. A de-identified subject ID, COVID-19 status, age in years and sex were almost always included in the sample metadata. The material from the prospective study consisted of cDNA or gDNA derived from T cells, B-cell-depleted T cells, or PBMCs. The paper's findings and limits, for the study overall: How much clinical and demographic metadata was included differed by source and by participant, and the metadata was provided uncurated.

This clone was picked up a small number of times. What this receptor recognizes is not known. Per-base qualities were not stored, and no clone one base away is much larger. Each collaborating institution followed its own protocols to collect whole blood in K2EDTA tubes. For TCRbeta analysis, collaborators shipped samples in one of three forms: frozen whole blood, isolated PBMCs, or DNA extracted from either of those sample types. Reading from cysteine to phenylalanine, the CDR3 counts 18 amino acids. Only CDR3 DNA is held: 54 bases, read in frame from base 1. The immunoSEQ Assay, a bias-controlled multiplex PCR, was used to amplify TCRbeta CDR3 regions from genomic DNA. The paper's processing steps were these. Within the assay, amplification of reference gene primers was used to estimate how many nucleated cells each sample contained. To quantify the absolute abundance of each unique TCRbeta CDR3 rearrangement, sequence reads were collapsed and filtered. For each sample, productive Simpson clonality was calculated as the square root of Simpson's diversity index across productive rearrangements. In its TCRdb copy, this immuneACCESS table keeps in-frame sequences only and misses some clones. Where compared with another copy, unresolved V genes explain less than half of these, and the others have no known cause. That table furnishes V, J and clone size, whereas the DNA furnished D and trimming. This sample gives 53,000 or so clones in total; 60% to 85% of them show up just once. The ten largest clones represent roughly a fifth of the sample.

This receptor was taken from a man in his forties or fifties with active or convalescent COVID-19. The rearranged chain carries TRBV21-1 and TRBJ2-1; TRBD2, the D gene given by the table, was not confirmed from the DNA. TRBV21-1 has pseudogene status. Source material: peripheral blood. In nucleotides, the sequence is TGTGCCAGCCCTGAACTGGTTAGCGGGGGGGCCCTGGCGAATGAGCAGTTCTTC. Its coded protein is CASPELVSGGALANEQFF.